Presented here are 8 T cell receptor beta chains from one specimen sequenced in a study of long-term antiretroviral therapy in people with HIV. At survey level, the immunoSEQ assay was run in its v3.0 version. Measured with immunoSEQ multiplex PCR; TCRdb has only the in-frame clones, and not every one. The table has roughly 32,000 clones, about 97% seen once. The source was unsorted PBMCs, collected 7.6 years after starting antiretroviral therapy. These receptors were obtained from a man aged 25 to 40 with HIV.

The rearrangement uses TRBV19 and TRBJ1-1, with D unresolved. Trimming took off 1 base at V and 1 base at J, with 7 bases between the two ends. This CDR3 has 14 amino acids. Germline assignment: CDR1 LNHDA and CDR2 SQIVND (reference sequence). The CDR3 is CASSIVGGNTEAFF. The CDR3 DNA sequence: TGTGCCAGTAGTATAGTGGGAGGGAACACTGAAGCTTTCTTT.

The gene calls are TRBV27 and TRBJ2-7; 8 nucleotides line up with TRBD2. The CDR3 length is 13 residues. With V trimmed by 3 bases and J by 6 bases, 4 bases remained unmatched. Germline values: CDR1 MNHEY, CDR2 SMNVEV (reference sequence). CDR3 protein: CASSLGLGGEQYF. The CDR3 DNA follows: TGTGCCAGCAGTTTGGGACTAGGTGGCGAGCAGTACTTC.

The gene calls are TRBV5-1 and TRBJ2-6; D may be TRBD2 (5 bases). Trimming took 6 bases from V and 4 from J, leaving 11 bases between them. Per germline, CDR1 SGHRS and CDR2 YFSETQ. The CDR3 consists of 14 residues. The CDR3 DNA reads TGCGCCAGCACGGAGGCTCCGGGGGCCAACGTCCTGACTTTC. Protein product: CASTEAPGANVLTF.

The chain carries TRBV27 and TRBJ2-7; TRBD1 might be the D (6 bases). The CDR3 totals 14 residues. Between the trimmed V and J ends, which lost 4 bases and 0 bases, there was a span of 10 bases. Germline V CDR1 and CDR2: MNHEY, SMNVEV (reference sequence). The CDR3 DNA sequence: TGTGCCAGCAGTTACGTCAGGGGCTCCTACGAGCAGTACTTC. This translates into CASSYVRGSYEQYF.

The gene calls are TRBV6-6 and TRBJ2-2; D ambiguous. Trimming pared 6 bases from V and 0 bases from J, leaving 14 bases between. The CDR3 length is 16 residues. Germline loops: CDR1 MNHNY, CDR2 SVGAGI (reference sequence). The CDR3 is CASRGSEPPNTGELFF. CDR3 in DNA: TGTGCCAGCAGAGGGTCGGAGCCCCCGAACACCGGGGAGCTGTTTTTT.

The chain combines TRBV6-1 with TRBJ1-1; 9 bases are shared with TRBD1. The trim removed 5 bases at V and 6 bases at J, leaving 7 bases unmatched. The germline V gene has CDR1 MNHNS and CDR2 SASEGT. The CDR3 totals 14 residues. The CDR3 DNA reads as TGTGCCAGCAGTAACCCGGGACAGGGTTCTGAAGCTTTCTTT. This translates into CASSNPGQGSEAFF.

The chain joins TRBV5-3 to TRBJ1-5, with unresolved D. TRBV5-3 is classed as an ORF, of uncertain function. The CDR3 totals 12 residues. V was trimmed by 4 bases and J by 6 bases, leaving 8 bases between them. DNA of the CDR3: TGTGCCAGAAGCCCCCCGGGTCAGCCCCAGCATTTT. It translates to CARSPPGQPQHF.

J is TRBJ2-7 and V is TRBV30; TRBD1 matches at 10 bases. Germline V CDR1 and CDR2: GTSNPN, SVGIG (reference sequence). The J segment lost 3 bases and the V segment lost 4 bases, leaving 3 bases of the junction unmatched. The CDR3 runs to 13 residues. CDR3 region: CAWKGTGDYEQYF. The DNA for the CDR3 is TGTGCCTGGAAGGGGACAGGGGACTACGAGCAGTACTTC. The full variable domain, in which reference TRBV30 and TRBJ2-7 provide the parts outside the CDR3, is SQTIHQWPATLVQPVGSPLSLECTVEGTSNPNLYWYRQAAGRGLQLLFYSVGIGQISSEVPQNLSASRPQDRQFILSSKKLLLSDSGFYLCAWKGTGDYEQYFGPGTRLTVT.